The 29 T cell receptor beta chains presented below share a single source sample, sequenced in a study of CD8 T cell repertoires and HIV-1 epitope variants. Here immunoSEQ multiplex PCR was the method, and the copy in TCRdb shows in-frame clones only, minus some. The sample gives some 100,000 clones, 60% to 80% of which show up once; about a quarter is in the top ten. The sequenced material came from uncultured baseline CD8+ T cells from peripheral blood mononuclear cells (PBMCs). These receptors originate from a male donor with HIV.

The chain combines TRBV7-3 with TRBJ2-1; D remains unclear. Germline assignment: CDR1 SGHTA and CDR2 FQGTGA. The CDR3 has 14 residues. With 1 base removed from V and 3 bases from J, the gap between germline ends came to 7 bases. DNA for the CDR3: TGTGCCAGCAGCTTAAATGCACTCTACAATGAGCAGTTCTTC. Residues: CASSLNALYNEQFF.

This chain uses TRBV19 with TRBJ1-1, with D possibly TRBD1 on 6 matching bases. The CDR3 runs 14 residues. CDR1 and CDR2 (germline): LNHDA, SQIVND (reference sequence). V dropped 7 bases and J dropped 4 bases, with 16 bases sitting between them. The CDR3 DNA follows: TGTGCCAGTACCAATACAGGGTCGGCCACTGAAGCTTTCTTT. Protein: CASTNTGSATEAFF. The full variable domain, rest sourced from reference TRBV19 and TRBJ1-1, is DGGITQSPKYLFRKEGQNVTLSCEQNLNHDAMYWYRQDPGQGLRLIYYSQIVNDFQKGDIAEGYSVSREKKESFPLTVTSAQKNPTAFYLCASTNTGSATEAFFGQGTRLTVV.

The table lists this clone with a few counts. This chain connects TRBV5-1 to TRBJ2-7, with a possible D match to TRBD1 (6 bases). In germline, CDR1 is SGHRS, CDR2 YFSETQ. The CDR3 contains 13 residues. V lost 4 bases, J lost 6 bases, and 14 bases lay in between. CDR3 sequence reads: CASSVDRRSEQYF. The CDR3 DNA reads TGCGCCAGCAGCGTCGACAGGCGGAGCGAGCAGTACTTC.

This clone has a handful of counts. CDR3 DNA sequence: TGTGCCAGCAGCTTGGCTTTTGGGGCGGGGGAAGAGACCCAGTACTTC. This gives the protein CASSLAFGAGEETQYF. The chain couples TRBV5-4 to TRBJ2-5; TRBD2 matches 7 bases. Unmatched junction bases numbered 8, after V lost 0 bases and J lost 3 bases. The CDR3 loop spans 16 amino acids. From germline, CDR1 is SGHNT and CDR2 YYREEE (reference sequence).

The rearrangement joins TRBV28 to TRBJ2-5, with TRBD2 matching over 14 bases. The junction had 7 bases not matched to a gene; V was cut back by 6 bases and J by 7 bases. Per germline, CDR1 MDHEN and CDR2 SYDVKM. The CDR3 loop spans 15 amino acids. This CDR3 is CASSLTGTSGGTQYF. In nucleotides, the CDR3 is TGTGCCAGCAGCTTAACCGGGACTAGCGGGGGGACCCAGTACTTC. Filled out from reference TRBV28 and TRBJ2-5, the complete variable domain reads DVKVTQSSRYLVKRTGEKVFLECVQDMDHENMFWYRQDPGLGLRLIYFSYDVKMKEKGDIPEGYSVSREKKERFSLILESASTNQTSMYLCASSLTGTSGGTQYFGPGTRLLVL.

Points on this clone: Its ends do not fully match the called genes, so a read error is possible. This chain links TRBV4-2 with TRBJ1-4; unclear D gene. Germline V lookup: CDR1 LGHNA, CDR2 YNFKEQ. This CDR3 has 14 residues. This CDR3 reads CASSQERLGTLSHF. As DNA, the CDR3 is TGTGCCAGCAGCCAAGAGCGGCTTGGAACACTGTCCCATTTT.

The chain recombines TRBV5-1 with TRBJ2-2; D is unclear. V lost 2 bases and J lost 7, with 15 bases in between. This CDR3 region has 15 residues. Germline V gene lookup returns CDR1 SGHRS and CDR2 YFSETQ. This CDR3 is CASSLTSTSGGELFF. For the CDR3, the DNA is TGCGCCAGCAGCTTAACCTCCACTTCAGGCGGGGAGCTGTTTTTT.

This chain uses TRBV7-2 with TRBJ2-3; TRBD2 matches at 15 bases. The CDR3 contains 16 residues. J was trimmed by 4 bases and V by 4 bases; bases with no gene match: 3. CDR1 is SGHTA, CDR2 FQGNSA, per germline. CDR3: CASSWTSGGAADTQYF. The CDR3 region has the DNA TGTGCCAGCAGCTGGACTAGCGGGGGGGCCGCAGATACGCAGTATTTT. Based on the CDR3 plus reference TRBV7-2 and TRBJ2-3, the full variable domain is GAGVSQSPSNKVTEKGKDVELRCDPISGHTALYWYRQSLGQGLEFLIYFQGNSAPDKSGLPSDRFSAERTGGSVSTLTIQRTQQEDSAVYLCASSWTSGGAADTQYFGPGTRLTVL.

This chain connects TRBV4-3 to TRBJ2-7, with D unresolved. The CDR3 spans 16 residues. Per germline, CDR1 LGHNA and CDR2 YSLEER. The V end lost 0 bases, the J end lost 0 bases, and 12 bases lay between the germline ends. CDR3 region: CASSQDGQTSSYEQYF. CDR3 sequence (DNA): TGCGCCAGCAGCCAAGATGGGCAAACCAGCTCCTACGAGCAGTACTTC.

The rearrangement joins TRBV25-1 to TRBJ1-4, with D perhaps TRBD1 (6 bases). The germline V gene encodes CDR1 MGHDK and CDR2 SYGVNS. This CDR3 contains 16 residues. Trimming pared 5 bases from V and 3 bases from J, leaving 16 bases between. DNA for the CDR3: TGTGCCAGCAGTCCACTGGGGGCCTTAGCTAATGAAAAACTGTTTTTT. The encoded protein is CASSPLGALANEKLFF.

CDR3 sequence (DNA): TGTGCCAGCAGCTTAGAATCCAGCTCCTACAATGAGCAGTTCTTC. Its translation is CASSLESSSYNEQFF. The J gene is TRBJ2-1, the V gene TRBV7-9; the D is unclear. CDR1 and CDR2 from the germline V gene are SEHNR and FQNEAQ (reference sequence). Trimming stripped 1 base from V and 0 bases from J, with 7 bases between. This CDR3 contains 15 residues.

V is TRBV4-2 and J is TRBJ2-4; 8 bases map to TRBD1. CDR3 size: 15 residues. Germline V CDR1 and CDR2: LGHNA, YNFKEQ. Trimming cost V 3 bases and J 8 bases; bases outside gene matches: 9. CDR3 DNA sequence: TGTGCCAGCAGCCAGGATACAGGGGGTAGTGACATTCAGTACTTC. It translates to CASSQDTGGSDIQYF.

The rearrangement uses TRBV7-9 and TRBJ2-1, with a possible D match to TRBD1 (5 bases). V lost 6 bases to trimming and J lost 4 bases, with 10 bases between them. The length of the CDR3 is 13 residues. Germline V gene lookup returns CDR1 SEHNR and CDR2 FQNEAQ (reference sequence). CDR3 bases: TGTGCCAGCAGGGACACATTGTACAATGAGCAGTTCTTC. It yields the protein CASRDTLYNEQFF.

This clone has a handful of counts. For the CDR3, the DNA is TGCGCCAGCAGCTTCCTTGGCACGGACTACACCTTC. Its protein is CASSFLGTDYTF. This chain joins TRBV5-1 and TRBJ1-2; no clear D gene. V was shortened by 2 bases and J by 10 bases, with 12 bases between the two germline ends. CDR1 is SGHRS, CDR2 YFSETQ, per germline. This CDR3 has 12 amino acids. Combining the CDR3 with reference TRBV5-1 and TRBJ1-2 gives the whole variable domain KAGVTQTPRYLIKTRGQQVTLSCSPISGHRSVSWYQQTPGQGLQFLFEYFSETQRNKGNFPGRFSGRQFSNSRSEMNVSTLELGDSALYLCASSFLGTDYTFGSGTRLTVV.

The table lists this clone with a few counts. The chain is built from TRBV6-6 and TRBJ2-2, with D hard to call. This CDR3 has 11 residues. The V end was cut by 11 bases, the J end by 1 base, with 5 bases between. Germline V lookup: CDR1 MNHNY, CDR2 SVGAGI (reference sequence). CDR3 in DNA: TGTGCCGGGATGAACACCGGGGAGCTGTTTTTT. Encoded protein: CAGMNTGELFF.

The V and J genes are TRBV7-2 and TRBJ2-3, with 11 bases that match TRBD2. Germline CDR1 SGHTA, CDR2 FQGNSA. Unmatched junction bases numbered 5, after V lost 6 bases and J lost 0 bases. There are 16 residues in the CDR3. The CDR3 reads CASRVAGGSSTDTQYF. In nucleotides, the CDR3 is TGTGCCAGCAGAGTAGCGGGGGGGTCCAGCACAGATACGCAGTATTTT.

The rearrangement joins TRBV19 to TRBJ1-1; 8 nucleotides match TRBD1. There are 13 residues in the CDR3. Per the germline V gene, CDR1 is LNHDA and CDR2 is SQIVND (reference sequence). V was clipped by 7 bases and J by 8 bases; unmatched bases: 9. CDR3 DNA: TGTGCCAGTACCGGGACAGGAGCATCCGAAGCTTTCTTT. This encodes CASTGTGASEAFF.

The rearrangement links TRBV28 to TRBJ2-1; no clear D gene. Germline loops: CDR1 MDHEN, CDR2 SYDVKM. The length of the CDR3 is 12 residues. Trimming removed 6 bases at V and 7 bases at J, with 10 bases between. The CDR3 bases are TGTGCCAGCAGGAACCCTCCGAATGAGCAGTTCTTC. Its protein product is CASRNPPNEQFF. Full variable domain (remainder filled in from reference TRBV28 and TRBJ2-1): DVKVTQSSRYLVKRTGEKVFLECVQDMDHENMFWYRQDPGLGLRLIYFSYDVKMKEKGDIPEGYSVSREKKERFSLILESASTNQTSMYLCASRNPPNEQFFGPGTRLTVL.

The chain recombines TRBV7-8 with TRBJ2-6, with TRBD1 matching 8 bases. From germline, CDR1 is SGHVS and CDR2 FQNEAQ. V shed 3 bases and J 7 bases; nucleotides not matched to a gene: 8. This CDR3 is built from 16 residues. The CDR3 here is CASSFRTGLGANVLTF. DNA of the CDR3: TGTGCCAGCAGCTTCCGGACAGGGCTCGGAGCCAACGTCCTGACTTTC. Based on the CDR3 plus reference TRBV7-8 and TRBJ2-6, the full variable domain is GAGVSQSPRYKVAKRGQDVALRCDPISGHVSLFWYQQALGQGPEFLTYFQNEAQLDKSGLPSDRFFAERPEGSVSTLKIQRTQQEDSAVYLCASSFRTGLGANVLTFGAGSRLTVL.

There are a few counts of this clone. This chain links TRBV5-1 with TRBJ1-1; D uncertain. Trimming stripped 0 bases from V and 12 bases from J, with 9 bases between. Germline V CDR1 and CDR2: SGHRS, YFSETQ. There are 11 residues in the CDR3. CDR3 residues: CASSLGGKTFF. For the CDR3, the DNA is TGCGCCAGCAGCTTGGGGGGAAAGACTTTCTTT.

The rearrangement uses TRBV2 and TRBJ2-7, with TRBD2 matching over 9 bases. The CDR3 loop spans 16 amino acids. Trimming at V came to 1 base and at J to 0 bases, leaving 4 bases not matched to a gene. CDR1 and CDR2 from the germline V gene are SNHLY and FYNNEI. The CDR3 protein is CASSEVLAGISYEQYF. The CDR3 coding sequence is TGTGCCAGCAGTGAAGTTCTAGCGGGGATCTCCTACGAGCAGTACTTC.

The chain employs TRBV18 and TRBJ1-2; no clear D gene. Trimming removed 5 bases at V and 0 bases at J, with 7 bases between. Germline CDR1 reads KGHSH; CDR2 reads LQKENI. The CDR3 loop spans 13 amino acids. In DNA form, the CDR3 reads TGTGCCAGCTCAGATCAATCTAACTATGGCTACACCTTC. As protein: CASSDQSNYGYTF. Full variable domain (outside the CDR3, taken from reference TRBV18 and TRBJ1-2): NAGVMQNPRHLVRRRGQEARLRCSPMKGHSHVYWYRQLPEEGLKFMVYLQKENIIDESGMPKERFSAEFPKEGPSILRIQQVVRGDSAAYFCASSDQSNYGYTFGSGTRLTVV.

The chain is built from TRBV7-9 and TRBJ1-2, with D uncertain. Trimming left V 6 bases short and J 4 bases short, with 12 bases between. The CDR3 has 13 amino acids. Per the germline V gene, CDR1 is SEHNR and CDR2 is FQNEAQ (reference sequence). CDR3 DNA: TGTGCCAGCAGGTCGGGCAGCACCTATGGCTACACCTTC. It translates to CASRSGSTYGYTF.

The V and J genes are TRBV27 and TRBJ2-3, with D uncertain. Deletions cut 6 bases from V and 2 bases from J, with 18 bases between. Germline V lookup: CDR1 MNHEY, CDR2 SMNVEV (reference sequence). This CDR3 has 16 residues. The DNA of the CDR3 is TGTGCCAGCAGAGTAGGCGGTCTCCCAGTCACAGATACGCAGTATTTT. This codes for CASRVGGLPVTDTQYF.

This clone has only one observation. CDR3 in amino acids: CASSLSGLYRGEQFF. CDR3 nucleotide sequence: TGTGCCAGCAGTTTATCGGGACTCTACCGCGGTGAGCAGTTCTTC. The genes are TRBV27 and TRBJ2-1, with D possibly being TRBD2 (6 bases). This CDR3 is built from 15 residues. The V and J ends lost 0 bases and 9 bases respectively, with 15 bases between them. Germline V gene sequence: CDR1 MNHEY, CDR2 SMNVEV (reference sequence).

The chain links TRBV19 to TRBJ1-2; TRBD1 aligns across 10 bases. Germline V gene sequence: CDR1 LNHDA, CDR2 SQIVND (reference sequence). With V trimmed by 4 bases and J by 9 bases, 8 bases remained unmatched. The CDR3 is made up of 14 amino acids. For the CDR3, the DNA is TGTGCCAGTAGTACTGGACAGGGGGTTGTGAGCTACACCTTC. Translating it yields CASSTGQGVVSYTF.

This clone showed up just once. In DNA, the CDR3 is TGTGCCAGCAGCTTTGAGCACATGAACACTGAAGCTTTCTTT. It is translated as CASSFEHMNTEAFF. The chain recombines TRBV5-5 with TRBJ1-1; D is ambiguous. In germline, CDR1 is SGHKS, CDR2 YYEKEE (reference sequence). Trimming left V 2 bases short and J 0 bases short, with 8 bases between. This CDR3 region has 14 residues.

This CDR3 reads CASKRQGNTEAFF. Written as DNA, the CDR3 is TGTGCCAGCAAGAGACAGGGGAACACTGAAGCTTTCTTT. The V and J genes are TRBV28 and TRBJ1-1, with 7 bases matching TRBD1. This CDR3 region has 13 residues. The germline V gene has CDR1 MDHEN and CDR2 SYDVKM. V shed 7 bases and J 1 base; nucleotides not matched to a gene: 3.

V and J are TRBV7-6 and TRBJ1-3; 12 bases match TRBD1. This CDR3 is built from 17 residues. CDR1 SGHVS and CDR2 FNYEAQ come from the germline V gene. Losses at the gene ends were 5 bases for V and 4 bases for J; bases not matched to a gene: 9. CDR3 nucleotide sequence: TGTGCCAGCAGCGTAAACCCGGGACAGGGGGCAGGAAACACCATATATTTT. Encoded protein: CASSVNPGQGAGNTIYF.